This T cell receptor beta chain was observed in a study of blood T cell repertoires in COVID-19. Study-wide context: Sites in the United States, Italy and Spain provided acute and convalescent COVID-19 samples. T cells, B-cell-depleted T cells, or PBMCs supplied cDNA or gDNA.

How the authors handled the data: Reference gene primer amplification yielded estimated nucleated cell counts. Generated by immunoSEQ multiplex PCR, the TCRdb table keeps only in-frame clones and is missing some. That table furnishes V, J and clone size, whereas the DNA furnished D and trimming. This table holds approximately 46,000 clones, roughly 86% found once. This CDR3 spans 15 amino acids. The material sequenced was peripheral blood. This receptor was identified in a man in his sixties with active or convalescent COVID-19. V usage is TRBV21-1 and J usage is TRBJ2-7; TRBD2 is taken as the D call from the table, unchecked against the DNA. TRBV21-1 is a recognized pseudogene. CDR3 in amino acids: CASSPIGRGVYEQYF. CDR3 in DNA: TGTGCCAGCAGCCCCATTGGGCGGGGGGTCTACGAGCAGTACTTC.